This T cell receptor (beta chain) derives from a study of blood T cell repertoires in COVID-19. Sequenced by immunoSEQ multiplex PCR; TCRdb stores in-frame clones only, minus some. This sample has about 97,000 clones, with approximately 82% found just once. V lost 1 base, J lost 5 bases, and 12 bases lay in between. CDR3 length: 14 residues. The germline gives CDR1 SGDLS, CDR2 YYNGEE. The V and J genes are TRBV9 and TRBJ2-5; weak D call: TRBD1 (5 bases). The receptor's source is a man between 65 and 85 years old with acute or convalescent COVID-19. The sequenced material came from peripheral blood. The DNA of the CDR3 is TGTGCCAGCAGCGTAAGGCCAGGGCGGGAGACCCAGTACTTC. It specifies CASSVRPGRETQYF.